A selection of T cell receptor beta chains follows, all from one sample in a study of blood T cell repertoires in COVID-19. Assay: immunoSEQ multiplex PCR; the TCRdb copy retains only in-frame clones and omits some. The table has a few hundred thousand clones, over 75% seen once. Material for sequencing was PBMCs or T cells enriched from blood (not recorded which). The receptors were gathered from a woman aged 40 to 50 who had recovered from COVID-19. Both conserved end residues are part of each CDR3. Each record gives: D gene, V gene, CDR3 protein. A D gene is named only where the DNA matches it firmly.

>NA|TRBV11-2
CASSFVRDMNTEAFF
>TRBD2|TRBV9
CASSVAQASGVSTDTQYF
>NA|TRBV19
CASSTIGQQYYEQYF
>NA|TRBV7-9
CASSRLRDRSSNTEAFF
>NA|TRBV29-1
CSVSQGRTDTQYF
>NA|TRBV4-1
CASSHATGTNEKLFF
>TRBD2|TRBV7-8
CASSPVAGGNDEQFF
>TRBD2|TRBV11-3
CASSRFAGGVTDIQYF
>TRBD1|TRBV5-1
CASSLGQVYGYTF
>NA|TRBV7-2
CASSLVGDSPQHF
>TRBD2|TRBV28
CASSLLTSGDLTDTQYF
>TRBD1|TRBV7-3
CASSRWGQGWDTQYF
>TRBD2|TRBV18
CASATSGNTDTQYF
>TRBD2|TRBV13
CASSSPGGEGYEQYF
>TRBD2|TRBV3-1/TRBV3-2
CASSQYPSGSDEQFF
>TRBD2|TRBV20-1
CSASSRLAASYNEQFF
>TRBD1|TRBV7-9
CAIDRGSPYEQYF
>TRBD1|TRBV28
CATYRGPSGIQYF
>TRBD1|TRBV15
CATSRGGQGVGEQYF
>NA|TRBV19
CASSIRRGDSNQPQHF
>TRBD2|TRBV7-3
CASSPSPGLAGSYNEQFF
>TRBD1|TRBV28
CASRARDRANQPQHF
>NA|TRBV24-1
CATGDNHNEQFF
>TRBD1|TRBV5-4
CASSLAKQGVEKLFF
>TRBD1|TRBV11-2
CASSWTGGNYGYTF
>NA|TRBV5-4
CASSLSGDARNEQFF
>TRBD1|TRBV5-1
CASSVGTGQTYEQYF
>NA|TRBV2
CASTKEVYTEAFF
>TRBD1|TRBV5-1
CASSSETGRATFF
>TRBD2|TRBV29-1
CSALTSGLFYEQYF
>NA|TRBV14
CASSQGTLSYEQYF
>TRBD1|TRBV12-5
CASGLTPTGGRDQPQHF
>NA|TRBV6-2/TRBV6-3
CASSYMTVPEGEAFF
>NA|TRBV2
CASSEVLYEQYF
>TRBD2|TRBV10-3
CDRGGLAGGTPSYEQYF
>TRBD2|TRBV29-1
CSAEKPGTGNGLAGGSTQYF
>NA|TRBV12-3/TRBV12-4
CASNYGAQPQHF
>TRBD1|TRBV19
CASSIQYGTGSQPQHF
>TRBD1|TRBV5-1
CASSLFGTGDSPLHF
>NA|TRBV7-9
CASTRGQALEKLFF
>TRBD2|TRBV3-1/TRBV3-2
CASSQGGRGGLQETQYF
>NA|TRBV18
CASSPTMGAPYGYTF
>NA|TRBV5-8
CASSEGQFF
>NA|TRBV11-2
CASSLATVNSPLHF
>NA|TRBV27
CASSPGHTTETQYF
>TRBD2|TRBV4-3
CASSQDLTSGLQEQYF
>NA|TRBV2
CASRTLAYEQYF
>TRBD1|TRBV5-8
CASSSLEQGGEKLFF
>NA|TRBV19
CASKKYKEGRNYNEQFF
>TRBD2|TRBV7-3
CASSWTSGRELFF